In its sample, the clone carrying this T cell receptor beta chain was seen once. No antigen is known for it. The data derive from a study of shared clonotypes between healthy human individuals. Execution of the assay was at deep level. It was roughly 210 ng DNA, about 30,000 T cell genomes, that sorted-subset replicate PCRs used. Sequenced by immunoSEQ multiplex PCR; TCRdb stores in-frame clones only, minus some. Here the sample spans about 1.1 million clones, around 78% being singletons. Germline V lookup: CDR1 DFQATT, CDR2 SNEGSKA (reference sequence). The V gene lost 8 bases and the J gene lost 7 bases, with 9 bases spanning the gap. This CDR3 is 10 amino acids long. Notes on the study in general: Clonotypes shared by all four sorted-subset donors had higher generation probabilities than non-shared clonotypes. Represented diversity (both genetic and exposure-history) was limited by the small number of donors.

The rearrangement uses TRBV20-1 and TRBJ2-1, with D perhaps matching TRBD1 (6 bases). The clonotype comes from a man between 18 and 35 years old in good health. Some clones in this sample may be carry-over from other donors' samples. The sample comprised memory CD4+ T cells from PBMCs. As for subset: CD45RA-negative fraction. The CDR3 DNA reads TGCAGTTACAGGGCGAATGAGCAGTTCTTC. It encodes CSYRANEQFF.